This T cell receptor (beta chain) originates from a study of blood T cell repertoires in COVID-19. Study-level background: Both acute and convalescent COVID-19 samples were obtained from the United States, Italy and Spain. T cells, B-cell-depleted T cells, or PBMCs provided the cDNA or gDNA that served as material.

Authors' methods: Reference gene primer amplification in the assay estimated nucleated cell counts. The protocol was immunoSEQ multiplex PCR, while the TCRdb copy is restricted to in-frame clones and leaves out a portion. V and J calls and clone size are given by that table; D and trimming were obtained from the DNA. The table shows 200,000 to 250,000 clones, with more than 75% occurring only once. The sequenced sample consisted of peripheral blood. The receptor's source is a man aged 50 or older with acute or convalescent COVID-19.

This CDR3 reads CASSPVGGQGNTIYF. CDR3 nucleotides: TGTGCCAGCAGCCCGGTTGGCGGACAGGGAAACACCATATATTTT. This sequence joins TRBV6-5 and TRBJ1-3; tentative D call: TRBD1 (6 bases). The V end was cut by 6 bases, the J end by 4 bases, with 16 bases between. Germline CDR1 and CDR2: MNHEY and SVGAGI. This CDR3 comprises 15 residues.